This T cell receptor (beta chain) is from a study of T cell responses to AZD1222 COVID-19 vaccine (dated by TCRdb to 2020 to 2022). Background for the entire study: AZD1222 recipients with second doses at about 4 weeks or about 12 weeks were pooled, because spike-specific TCR depth and breadth did not differ between schedules. A total of around 240 trial participants underwent TCR sequencing, of whom around 200 received two doses of AZD1222 and around 25 received two doses of the MenACWY control vaccine. Trial participants were enrolled by age into 18-55, 56-69 and 70-plus year subgroups, with approximately 150, 28 and 58 TCR-sequenced participants respectively.

The CDR3 regions of human TCRbeta chains were analyzed by immunosequencing. Per the source publication's procedure: TCRs in the repertoires were matched against a reference library of SARS-CoV-2-specific TCRs that had been generated with the MIRA antigen-specificity platform. Breadth meant the fraction of unique TCRs that were SARS-CoV-2-associated, whereas depth meant the fraction of total T cells that were SARS-CoV-2-associated. Each spike-specific TCR was assigned to its reactive spike region and to a CD4 or CD8 class using the MIRA data. Log10-transformed breadth and depth values were compared by one-way ANOVA with Sidak's multiple comparisons tests. TCRdb retrieved this table from immuneACCESS and kept in-frame rearrangements only. Not all clones are present; in checked studies, unresolved V genes account for under half, and no reason is known for the remainder. That table supplies the V and J calls and clone size; D and trimming were determined from the DNA. This sample lists roughly 180,000 clones; roughly 88% were detected once. The top ten constitute roughly 0.49% of the sample.

The sample's time point label is to be understood as: baseline before first vaccination. Vaccinee samples were obtained from the UK trials COV001 and COV002, which included a single-blind randomized controlled phase 2/3 trial of AZD1222 (ChAdOx1 nCoV-19) in healthy adults. Trial participant PBMC samples were collected at day 0 and day 28 after the second dose for TCRbeta chain sequencing. Summary of the overall study and its limitations: Nearly half of unique spike-specific TCRs reportedly recognized epitopes outside regions mutated in the B.1.351 and B.1.1.7 variants. No day 14 peak-response samples were available, so repertoires were characterized only after the peak T cell response. Conclusions about previously exposed vaccinees are limited, since just five to seven AZD1222 recipients were seropositive for SARS-CoV-2 at baseline. Most participants were white British and females outnumbered males, and the authors suggested that clonal diversity may have been underestimated. Vaccine-associated CD4 TCRs spanned the whole spike protein, with dominant responses in regions 160-218 and 743-854. After two AZD1222 doses, spike-specific TCR breadth and depth were significantly higher than at day 0 and than in MenACWY recipients. In the small 56-69-year group, the increase in depth fell short of significance, most likely because of low power.

With respect to this clone: Its antigen remains undetermined. No much larger clone exists at a distance of one base, and base qualities are not known.

The sequencing used peripheral blood, collected on day 0 of AZD1222 vaccination. The source is an adult in good health.

The encoded CDR3 is CATSFSGNSDTQYF. The DNA is TGTGCCACCAGCTTTTCGGGGAACTCTGATACGCAGTATTTT. This receptor chain uses TRBV15 and TRBJ2-3; the best D guess is TRBD2, with 5 bases matching. V was cut back by 5 bases and J by 6 bases, leaving a gap of 15 bases between them. CDR1 and CDR2 are drawn from the germline V gene (reference sequence): LNHNV, YYDKDF. From the cysteine up to the phenylalanine, the CDR3 has a length of 14 residues. Only the CDR3 DNA stays, 42 bases, in frame from base 1.